A single T cell receptor beta chain is shown here with its context. This clonotype was counted many times. The antigen it binds to is not known. Base qualities are not recorded, but no much larger clone differs from it by a single base. As encoded in the germline V gene (reference sequence), CDR1 is DFQATT while CDR2 is SNEGSKA. V and J are truncated by 5 bases and 2 bases respectively, leaving an intervening sequence of 13 bases. The CDR3 holds 13 amino acids from the cysteine to the phenylalanine. Just the 39-base CDR3 DNA is kept, in frame starting at base 1. A patient counted as having stable Graves' hyperthyroidism if no progression to ophthalmopathy occurred over 18 months of follow-up. Hyperthyroidism patients were newly diagnosed, had a disease duration of under 2 months, and were aged 18 to 65 years. Patients with uncontrolled infections, other autoimmune diseases, pregnancy or lactation were excluded. Diagnoses were based on clinical symptoms, serum thyroxine and TRAb, thyroid ultrasound and orbital computed tomography. PBMCs were separated from 7.5 to 10 ml of fresh peripheral blood using Ficoll-Paque density gradient centrifugation. Total RNA was extracted with Trizol reagent, and quality was checked on an Agilent 2100 Bioanalyzer.

Amplification of TCR beta CDR3 regions was carried out from RNA transcripts. The TCR CDR3 was subjected to a first round of RT-PCR using the HTBI primer set and the Qiagen OneStep RT-PCR kit. Libraries were constructed in a second round of multiplex PCR, after which size selection and purification were carried out. Libraries were sequenced paired-end with 100 bp reads on an Illumina HiSeq2000. From the authors' description of their analysis: SOAPnuke was used to process the raw data, throwing out any read that contained adapters or uncalled bases, had a mean Phred below 15, or lacked an exact constant-primer or identifier match. COPE v1.2.5 was used to merge high-quality paired reads, and clonotypes were defined as unique nucleotide sequences. MiTCR v1.1 was used to align clonotypes to the IMGT TRBV, TRBD and TRBJ reference segments. Only V-J combinations with frequency above 0.0001, covering 99% to 99.2% of repertoires, were analysed. The TCS score was defined as the ratio of F50 (clonal expansion) to E x V (chaos), calculated using BLOSUM62-based TCRdist between CDR3 peptides within each V-J. Welch's t-statistics and random forest reduced around 550 V-J features to 10 to 15, which were used in a naive Bayes classifier (R e1071). TCRdb reprocessed the public reads (quality trimming at Q25 with fastp, clone calling with MiXCR) and kept in-frame beta chains. Every entry covers one CDR3 protein and lists the most common genes and DNA from its rows. The V and J calls follow TCRdb's processing rather than the paper's. This sample gives about 560,000 distinct CDR3 sequences in total; approximately 15% of them show up just once. The leading ten clones occupy roughly 18% of the sample.

This sample stems from a study of T cells in Graves' hyperthyroidism and ophthalmopathy (dated by TCRdb to the late 2010s). For the wider study: Peripheral blood samples were taken at initial diagnosis, before any treatment was given. TCR V-J signatures able to tell the groups apart were searched for in a discovery cohort of some 100 patients, of whom roughly 42 had Graves' ophthalmopathy and around 56 had stable Graves' hyperthyroidism. An independent validation cohort of fewer than 20 hyperthyroidism patients and approximately 17 patients who later progressed to ophthalmopathy tested prospective prediction of ophthalmopathy. The roughly 91 discovery patients were randomly divided into training and test sets at a 7:3 ratio. In addition, the study compared T-cell repertoires in thyroid tissue and in blood from several Graves' hyperthyroidism patients. After sampling, hyperthyroidism patients received methimazole starting at 30 mg daily, and ophthalmopathy patients received high-dose intravenous methylprednisolone. The paper reports TCR Vbeta CDR3 sequencing of more than 120 peripheral blood samples: around 41 ophthalmopathy, roughly 80 hyperthyroidism and 17 progressor patients.

General conclusions and limits of the study: Ophthalmopathy was separated from stable hyperthyroidism by a 13 V-J signature model, with approximately 85% sensitivity and just over 81% specificity obtained in cross-validation and 80%/75% obtained in testing. Sample size was not statistically predetermined, and investigators were not blinded to group allocation. In validation, the model predicted progression to ophthalmopathy a median of roughly six months before onset, with over 60% sensitivity and around 76% specificity. Most expanded thyroid clonotypes (frequency above 0.001) were also detected in blood, suggesting blood repertoires may reflect thyroid immune responses.

The sample taken for sequencing was blood. The clonotype originates from a woman aged 18-29 years with Graves' hyperthyroidism. The chain joins TRBV20-1 to TRBJ2-7; the D gene is possibly TRBD1 or TRBD2, with 5 bases matching each. At the DNA level, the sequence is TGCAGTGCTCCCCGGGACGTAGCCTACGAGCAGTACTTC. Translated, it reads CSAPRDVAYEQYF.